Presented here are 16 T cell receptor beta chains from one specimen sequenced in a study of identical twins. TCRdb ran MiXCR on the 5' RACE reads and lists one entry per CDR3 protein. The table includes about 920,000 distinct CDR3 sequences, 12% detected once. This sample also belongs to another study, concerning yellow fever vaccine responses in identical twins.

The sequenced sample was PBMCs. These receptors all come from a woman aged 18 to 35 in good health.

The chain couples TRBV25-1 to TRBJ1-4, with D tentatively TRBD1 (5 bases). V dropped 3 bases and J dropped 10 bases, with 18 bases sitting between them. This CDR3 region has 15 residues. Germline V gene data show CDR1 as MGHDK and CDR2 as SYGVNS. The CDR3 is CASSDSGGALGKLFF. DNA of the CDR3: TGTGCCAGCAGTGACTCGGGAGGGGCCCTCGGAAAACTGTTTTTT.

The sample holds a few counts of this clonotype. The chain employs TRBV7-9 and TRBJ2-3; TRBD1 matches 7 bases. CDR3 length: 15 amino acids. In germline, CDR1 is SEHNR, CDR2 FQNEAQ (reference sequence). The V and J ends lost 5 bases and 2 bases, in that order; junction bases with no gene match: 7. The DNA of the CDR3 is TGTGCCAGCAGCGTGACAGGGCACCCCACAGATACGCAGTATTTT. This gives the protein CASSVTGHPTDTQYF.

This clonotype was seen a few times. The chain links TRBV10-2 to TRBJ1-6, with D possibly TRBD1 on 5 matching bases. The germline CDR1 and CDR2 sequences are WSHSY and SAAADI. Trimming stripped 7 bases from V and 0 bases from J, with 10 bases between. This CDR3 comprises 15 residues. The CDR3 loop is CASIPGSSYNSPLHF. The CDR3 nucleotides read TGCGCCAGCATACCAGGGAGCTCCTATAATTCACCCCTCCACTTT.

The chain couples TRBV5-1 to TRBJ2-2, with D possibly called TRBD1 or TRBD2 (5 bases each). V lost 4 bases and J lost 0, with 10 bases in between. CDR3 length: 15 amino acids. Germline loops: CDR1 SGHRS, CDR2 YFSETQ. The CDR3: CASSGWGPNTGELFF. Written as DNA, the CDR3 is TGCGCCAGCAGCGGGTGGGGACCGAACACCGGGGAGCTGTTTTTT.

This clonotype was counted once. This chain connects TRBV29-1 to TRBJ2-3, with 9 bases identical to TRBD2. J lost 4 bases, V lost 2 bases, and 10 bases had no gene match. Germline CDR1 SQVTM, CDR2 ANQGSEA. The CDR3 runs 16 residues. The CDR3 DNA reads TGCAGCGTTGAACCGGGGGGTAGCGGGAGATCAGATACGCAGTATTTT. Residues: CSVEPGGSGRSDTQYF.

V usage is TRBV11-2 and J usage is TRBJ2-2; 7 nucleotides line up with TRBD1. From germline, CDR1 is SGHAT and CDR2 FQNNGV. This CDR3 has 16 residues. With 6 bases clipped from V and 0 bases from J, the junction kept 7 bases outside the gene matches. The CDR3 loop reads CASSGTADANTGELFF. The CDR3 bases are TGTGCCAGCAGTGGGACAGCCGATGCGAACACCGGGGAGCTGTTTTTT. The full variable domain, completed using reference TRBV11-2 and TRBJ2-2, is EAGVAQSPRYKIIEKRQSVAFWCNPISGHATLYWYQQILGQGPKLLIQFQNNGVVDDSQLPKDRFSAERLKGVDSTLKIQPAKLEDSAVYLCASSGTADANTGELFFGEGSRLTVL.

This clonotype was seen a few times. The chain combines TRBV6-5 with TRBJ2-2, with 7 bases aligning to TRBD1. The CDR3 contains 16 residues. From germline, CDR1 is MNHEY and CDR2 SVGAGI. J was trimmed by 0 bases and V by 4 bases; bases with no gene match: 5. CDR3 sequence: CASSLGQRPNTGELFF. The CDR3, as DNA: TGTGCCAGCAGTTTGGGACAGCGACCGAACACCGGGGAGCTGTTTTTT.

This clonotype has a handful of counts. The rearrangement uses TRBV7-8 and TRBJ1-6, with TRBD1 matching over 7 bases. Germline CDR1 SGHVS, CDR2 FQNEAQ. This CDR3 contains 14 residues. V was clipped by 5 bases and J by 5 bases; unmatched bases: 3. DNA of the CDR3: TGTGCCAGCAGCCACGGACAGGATAATTCACCCCTCCACTTT. Its protein is CASSHGQDNSPLHF.

J is TRBJ2-1 and V is TRBV29-1, with 7 bases aligning to TRBD2. Germline trimming cut 3 bases from V and 1 base from J; bases unmatched to any gene: 15. This CDR3 has 18 amino acids. Germline lookup yields CDR1 SQVTM and CDR2 ANQGSEA. This CDR3 reads CSVDRHSFREESYNEQFF. Written as DNA, the CDR3 is TGCAGCGTTGACCGCCACTCGTTTCGGGAGGAATCCTACAATGAGCAGTTCTTC.

The chain couples TRBV5-5 to TRBJ2-7, with 7 positions matching TRBD1. Germline CDR1 and CDR2: SGHKS and YYEKEE (reference sequence). The CDR3 spans 17 residues. The CDR3 loop reads CASRLGLGDSETYEQYV. Here the CDR3 DNA reads TGTGCCAGCAGATTGGGGTTGGGGGACAGTGAGACCTACGAGCAGTACGTC.

This chain links TRBV5-1 with TRBJ2-3, with D tentatively TRBD1 or TRBD2 (8 bases each). Germline V gene sequence: CDR1 SGHRS, CDR2 YFSETQ. This CDR3 contains 15 residues. V gave up 7 bases and J gave up 4 bases, with 19 bases separating them. CDR3 coding DNA: TGCGCCAGCGACAGGGGACTAGATCTATCAGATACGCAGTATTTT. Translating it yields CASDRGLDLSDTQYF.

The chain recombines TRBV7-9 with TRBJ2-1; D is undetermined. CDR3 size: 13 residues. Between the trimmed V and J ends, which lost 1 base and 8 bases, there was a span of 9 bases. Germline CDR1 is SEHNR and CDR2 is FQNEAQ (reference sequence). CDR3: CASSLEATHEQFF. CDR3 nucleotides: TGTGCCAGCAGCTTAGAAGCAACCCATGAGCAGTTCTTC.

The genes are TRBV3-1 and TRBJ2-5, with D possibly called TRBD1 or TRBD2 (5 bases each). V was cut by 0 bases and J by 5 bases, with 13 bases left in between. CDR1 is LGHDT and CDR2 is YNNKEL in the germline V gene (reference sequence). The CDR3 extends over 15 amino acids. The CDR3 nucleotides are TGTGCCAGCAGCCAAGATCGTGGGGGTTGGGAGACCCAGTACTTC. Protein sequence: CASSQDRGGWETQYF.

Ten or more counts support this clonotype. V usage is TRBV5-1 and J usage is TRBJ2-1, with TRBD1 as a possible D gene (5 bases). The CDR3 contains 12 residues. The V end lost 2 bases, the J end lost 6 bases, and 6 bases lay between the germline ends. The V gene's germline CDR1 is SGHRS and CDR2 YFSETQ. This chain's CDR3 is CASSFQGNEQFF. CDR3 sequence (DNA): TGCGCCAGCAGCTTCCAGGGCAATGAGCAGTTCTTC.

Here the CDR3 reads CASSPNSWRLNTGELFF. The CDR3 coding sequence is TGTGCCAGTAGCCCCAATTCTTGGAGATTAAACACCGGGGAGCTGTTTTTT. V usage is TRBV19 and J usage is TRBJ2-2; D is undetermined. Trimming removed 6 bases at V and 2 bases at J, with 19 bases between. CDR1 is LNHDA and CDR2 is SQIVND in the germline V gene (reference sequence). The CDR3 contains 17 residues.

This clonotype has more than one count but fewer than ten. The V and J genes are TRBV28 and TRBJ1-2; D gene uncertain. The CDR3 spans 13 residues. CDR1 MDHEN and CDR2 SYDVKM come from the germline V gene. V was trimmed by 5 bases and J by 4 bases, leaving 11 bases between them. CDR3 DNA: TGTGCCAGCAGTCCCCGCCCCAGCTATGGCTACACCTTC. Translated, it gives CASSPRPSYGYTF.